A selection of T cell receptor beta chains follows, all from one sample in a study of cytomegalovirus exposure and HLA in healthy donors. Sequencing was performed with immunoSEQ multiplex PCR; in TCRdb, only in-frame clones are kept and a portion is missing. Found here are 50,000 to 80,000 clones, over 85% of them singletons; the top ten hold 5.8%. Sample: PBMCs. The origin of the receptors is a woman aged 18-29 years in good health and CMV-seropositive. Both conserved end residues are part of each CDR3. The order of the fields is V gene, D gene, clone size, J gene, CDR3 length, CDR3 protein, CDR3 DNA. The D gene is left open where the match is weak. Size is stated for part of the rows, as once, few or many counts, or as a class when the clone is expanded.

TRBV5-4	TRBD1	NA	TRBJ2-7	15	CASRQGTGDAYEQYF	TGTGCCAGCAGACAAGGGACAGGGGACGCCTACGAGCAGTACTTC
TRBV11-2	NA	NA	TRBJ2-7	15	CASSLRGRATYEQYF	TGTGCCAGCAGCTTAAGGGGCAGGGCCACCTACGAGCAGTACTTC
TRBV6-6	NA	once	TRBJ2-5	13	CASSYIQGETQYF	TGTGCCAGCAGTTACATTCAGGGAGAGACCCAGTACTTC
TRBV4-3	TRBD1	NA	TRBJ1-2	14	CASSPNAGGYGYTF	TGCGCCAGCAGCCCAAACGCAGGGGGCTATGGCTACACCTTC
TRBV4-2	NA	NA	TRBJ2-5	14	CASSQGTDQETQYF	TGTGCCAGCAGCCAAGGGACAGACCAAGAGACCCAGTACTTC
TRBV19	NA	NA	TRBJ2-2	15	CASSIFQGGTGELFF	TGTGCCAGTAGTATATTCCAGGGTGGTACCGGGGAGCTGTTTTTT
TRBV4-1	TRBD1	NA	TRBJ2-7	16	CASSHIGTGVAYEQYF	TGCGCCAGCAGCCACATAGGGACAGGGGTTGCCTACGAGCAGTACTTC
TRBV28	NA	NA	TRBJ2-4	15	CASRSEGLAKNIQYF	TGTGCCAGTAGAAGTGAGGGCCTCGCCAAAAACATTCAGTACTTC
TRBV7-9	NA	NA	TRBJ1-2	13	CASSPKGGNGYTF	TGTGCCAGCAGCCCTAAGGGGGGGAATGGCTACACCTTC
TRBV7-6	TRBD1	NA	TRBJ1-6	14	CASKRDRDNSPLHF	TGTGCCAGCAAACGGGACAGGGATAATTCACCCCTCCACTTT
TRBV18	NA	NA	TRBJ1-5	17	CASSPPGSGGFRQPQHF	TGTGCCAGCTCACCACCGGGCAGCGGCGGTTTCCGTCAGCCCCAGCATTTT
TRBV7-2	NA	NA	TRBJ1-1	11	CAIQMNTEAFF	TGTGCCATCCAGATGAACACTGAAGCTTTCTTT
TRBV6-5	NA	NA	TRBJ1-2	16	CASSYDRQQINYGYTF	TGTGCCAGCAGCTACGATCGACAGCAGATTAACTATGGCTACACCTTC
TRBV5-1	NA	NA	TRBJ2-2	17	CASSPGRGLSNTGELFF	TGCGCCAGCAGCCCTGGTCGAGGGCTATCGAACACCGGGGAGCTGTTTTTT
TRBV19	TRBD2	NA	TRBJ2-7	15	CASSPSGGRAYEQYF	TGTGCCAGTAGTCCCTCGGGCGGGAGGGCCTACGAGCAGTACTTC
TRBV5-6	TRBD2	NA	TRBJ2-7	15	CASSDSGSWSYEQYF	TGTGCCAGCAGCGATAGCGGGAGCTGGTCCTACGAGCAGTACTTC
TRBV19	NA	NA	TRBJ1-1	17	CASSIREVKKRGTEAFF	TGTGCCAGTAGTATACGGGAAGTGAAAAAACGTGGCACTGAAGCTTTCTTT
TRBV5-3	TRBD1	once	TRBJ2-7	12	CARSFRDSEEYF	TGTGCCAGAAGCTTCCGGGACAGCGAGGAGTACTTC
TRBV28	NA	NA	TRBJ1-2	18	CASSFGTQGTSVEYGYTF	TGTGCCAGCAGTTTTGGGACACAGGGTACGTCCGTGGAATATGGCTACACCTTC
TRBV27	TRBD1	NA	TRBJ1-1	14	CASRARGPWTEAFF	TGTGCCAGCAGAGCCAGGGGGCCTTGGACTGAAGCTTTCTTT
TRBV28	NA	NA	TRBJ2-1	15	CASSPDGSSYNEQFF	TGTGCCAGCAGCCCGGACGGGAGCTCCTACAATGAGCAGTTCTTC
TRBV11-2	TRBD2	NA	TRBJ2-2	16	CASSLAASGGTGELFF	TGTGCCAGCAGCTTAGCCGCTAGCGGGGGAACCGGGGAGCTGTTTTTT
TRBV9	NA	once	TRBJ2-7	14	CASSPSGGSYEQYF	TGTGCCAGCAGCCCCTCCGGGGGCTCCTACGAGCAGTACTTC